This entry is about one T cell receptor beta chain. V lost 0 bases and J lost 7; bases outside the gene matches: 12. Germline CDR1 LNHDA, CDR2 SQIVND (reference sequence). CDR3 length: 17 residues. The entry originates in a study of shared clonotypes between healthy human individuals. TCRdb's table, derived via immunoSEQ multiplex PCR, lists solely in-frame clones and lacks some. The sample records about 2 million clones, 85% to 95% being singletons. Selected positively for CCR7 and CD45RO-negative, naive CD8 cells excluded terminally differentiated effector memory CD45RA+ cells. This chain links TRBV19 with TRBJ2-1, with TRBD1 identical over 7 bases. This sequence was found in a man younger than 35 in good health. Sequencing was done on a sample of naive CD8+ T cells sorted from blood. CDR3 loop: CASSIDLEGARGNEQFF. CDR3 coding DNA: TGTGCCAGTAGTATAGATCTTGAGGGGGCGAGGGGAAATGAGCAGTTCTTC.